The 30 T cell receptor beta chains reported below all come from one sample, sequenced in a study of T cells expressing NK-cell markers (dated by TCRdb to 2018 to 2020). Libraries were made using 5' RACE. These reads were obtained on an Illumina HiSeq 2000. TCRdb reanalyzed the reads, keeping one entry per CDR3 protein sequence and omitting DNA. The table for this sample lists some 280,000 distinct CDR3 sequences. 0.39% of the sample goes to the ten largest clones. Sample: blood T cells: a sorted CD56 or NKG2C T cell subset, CD4+ or CD8+ T cells, or bulk PBMC T cells (not recorded which). Source of these receptors: a man aged 18 to 30 in good health. Donor details come from another sample of the same person, matched by shared clones.

The rearrangement uses TRBV7-9 and TRBJ2-1; TCRdb designates TRBD1, a call that cannot be tested without DNA. Per germline, CDR1 SEHNR and CDR2 FQNEAQ (reference sequence). The CDR3 is 15 amino acids. This CDR3 is CASSYAPGTDNEQFF.

CDR3 region: CASSFRGKTVGSGNTIYF. The J gene is TRBJ1-3, the V gene TRBV12-3 or TRBV12-4; TCRdb lists TRBD1, though no DNA is available to test this call. This CDR3 is 18 amino acids long.

The chain links TRBV5-5 to TRBJ1-2; the TCRdb D gene call, TRBD1, has no DNA to confirm it. This CDR3 spans 13 amino acids. Germline V gives CDR1 SGHKS, CDR2 YYEKEE (reference sequence). CDR3 sequence reads: CASSFDSLHGYTF.

The chain couples TRBV12-3 or TRBV12-4 to TRBJ2-1; with no DNA, the TCRdb D assignment of TRBD1 cannot be verified. CDR3 length: 16 residues. CDR3 residues: CASSPTGGSSYNEQFF.

The CDR3 protein is CASSPVASGNEQFF. The chain combines TRBV7-2 with TRBJ2-1; TCRdb gives TRBD2 as the D gene, but with no DNA this cannot be confirmed. The CDR3 contains 14 residues. CDR1 is SGHTA and CDR2 is FQGNSA in the germline V gene.

The V and J genes are TRBV6-2 or TRBV6-3 and TRBJ2-7; no DNA is available, so the TRBD1 call from TCRdb remains unchecked. This CDR3 contains 13 residues. CDR1 is MNHEY and CDR2 is SVGEGT in the germline V gene. The CDR3 region is CASSYWGGYEQYF.

The chain is built from TRBV11-2 and TRBJ2-6; absent DNA, TCRdb's TRBD2 call cannot be checked. CDR1 SGHAT and CDR2 FQNNGV come from the germline V gene. The CDR3 has 19 residues. CDR3 residues: CASSPALAGGPTGANVLTF. Looking up the rest from reference TRBV11-2 and TRBJ2-6 gives the full variable domain: EAGVAQSPRYKIIEKRQSVAFWCNPISGHATLYWYQQILGQGPKLLIQFQNNGVVDDSQLPKDRFSAERLKGVDSTLKIQPAKLEDSAVYLCASSPALAGGPTGANVLTFGAGSRLTVL.

The chain recombines TRBV10-3 with TRBJ2-1; there is no DNA to check the TCRdb D call of TRBD1. Germline V gene data show CDR1 as ENHRY and CDR2 as SYGVKD. This CDR3 comprises 15 residues. The CDR3 protein is CAISESAGIYNEQFF.

CDR3 loop: CASSVGLGAETQYF. The chain recombines TRBV9 with TRBJ2-5; TCRdb picks TRBD1, but there is no DNA to check that call. CDR3 length: 14 amino acids. Germline V gene lookup returns CDR1 SGDLS and CDR2 YYNGEE. Variable domain in full (rest from reference TRBV9 and TRBJ2-5): DSGVTQTPKHLITATGQRVTLRCSPRSGDLSVYWYQQSLDQGLQFLIQYYNGEERAKGNILERFSAQQFPDLHSELNLSSLELGDSALYFCASSVGLGAETQYFGPGTRLLVL.

V gene TRBV18 combines with J gene TRBJ2-1; TCRdb calls TRBD1, which cannot be checked without DNA. Germline V lookup: CDR1 KGHSH, CDR2 LQKENI. The CDR3 loop spans 14 amino acids. The CDR3 here is CASSPTTPLDEQFF.

The gene calls are TRBV12-3 or TRBV12-4 and TRBJ2-1; the D call of TRBD1 rests on TCRdb alone, since no DNA is present to check it. The CDR3 has 14 amino acids. CDR3 residues: CASSLGRRYNEQFF.

This chain's CDR3 is CASSSLISGVQETQYF. The genes are TRBV6-5 and TRBJ2-5; TCRdb reports TRBD2, a call that lacks DNA to check it against. CDR3 length: 16 residues. Germline V gene lookup returns CDR1 MNHEY and CDR2 SVGAGI.

J is TRBJ2-5 and V is TRBV29-1. Germline lookup yields CDR1 SQVTM and CDR2 ANQGSEA. This CDR3 contains 12 residues. CDR3 residues: CSAGHRTETQYF.

This chain joins TRBV29-1 and TRBJ2-5; as DNA is missing, the TRBD2 call by TCRdb cannot be tested. This CDR3 contains 13 residues. The germline V gene encodes CDR1 SQVTM and CDR2 ANQGSEA. The chain's CDR3 is CSIISGFQETQCF.

The gene calls are TRBV12-3 or TRBV12-4 and TRBJ2-7; the D call of TRBD2 rests on TCRdb alone, since no DNA is present to check it. This CDR3 has 15 residues. Here the CDR3 reads CASSRSGGETYEQYF.

J is TRBJ2-5 and V is TRBV5-4; lacking DNA, the TRBD1 call made by TCRdb goes unchecked. The CDR3 is 15 amino acids. Germline V gene data show CDR1 as SGHNT and CDR2 as YYREEE (reference sequence). The CDR3 sequence: CASSYGGPGGETQYF.

This chain links TRBV7-8 with TRBJ2-3. The CDR3 is 15 residues long. Germline V lookup: CDR1 SGHVS, CDR2 FQNEAQ. The CDR3 is CASSLAGVIADTQYF.

The chain's CDR3 is CASSTSGRTYNEQFF. The chain uses TRBV6-5 and TRBJ2-1; the D gene TCRdb calls, TRBD2, cannot be checked with no DNA. The germline V gene encodes CDR1 MNHEY and CDR2 SVGAGI. The CDR3 covers 15 residues.

The V and J genes are TRBV30 and TRBJ1-5; TCRdb reports TRBD1, a call that lacks DNA to check it against. Germline loops: CDR1 GTSNPN, CDR2 SVGIG (reference sequence). The CDR3 covers 16 residues. This chain's CDR3 is CAWSVNRGVSNQPQHF.

The CDR3 is CASSRPGSQPQHF. The rearrangement links TRBV12-3 or TRBV12-4 to TRBJ1-5. The CDR3 is 13 residues long.

V and J are TRBV7-8 and TRBJ2-1. CDR1 SGHVS and CDR2 FQNEAQ come from the germline V gene. The CDR3 extends over 17 amino acids. The chain's CDR3 is CASSRKTLPSSYNEQFF. The variable domain in full, with the rest retrieved from reference TRBV7-8 and TRBJ2-1, is GAGVSQSPRYKVAKRGQDVALRCDPISGHVSLFWYQQALGQGPEFLTYFQNEAQLDKSGLPSDRFFAERPEGSVSTLKIQRTQQEDSAVYLCASSRKTLPSSYNEQFFGPGTRLTVL.

This chain uses TRBV20-1 with TRBJ1-2; there is no DNA to check the TCRdb D call of TRBD1. The CDR3 covers 15 residues. Germline CDR1 reads DFQATT; CDR2 reads SNEGSKA (reference sequence). The CDR3 is CSARDARGANYGYTF.

J is TRBJ2-1 and V is TRBV19; TCRdb returns TRBD2, unconfirmable since there is no DNA. The CDR3 totals 13 residues. From germline, CDR1 is LNHDA and CDR2 SQIVND (reference sequence). The CDR3: CASGTSGSHEQFF.

This rearrangement joins TRBV12-3 or TRBV12-4 to TRBJ2-5; the D call of TRBD1 rests on TCRdb alone, since no DNA is present to check it. This CDR3 is built from 15 residues. The CDR3 loop reads CASSLADSVGETQYF.

The V call is TRBV20-1, the J call TRBJ2-5. This CDR3 spans 17 amino acids. Per germline, CDR1 DFQATT and CDR2 SNEGSKA (reference sequence). The CDR3 sequence: CSASSGLAASYQETQYF.

The chain has TRBV29-1 and TRBJ2-5. The CDR3 runs 13 residues. Looked up from germline, CDR1 is SQVTM and CDR2 is ANQGSEA. CDR3 protein: CSVEPRAFETQYF.

This chain connects TRBV20-1 to TRBJ1-1; the D call of TRBD1 rests on TCRdb alone, since no DNA is present to check it. Germline CDR1 reads DFQATT; CDR2 reads SNEGSKA (reference sequence). The CDR3 spans 13 residues. The CDR3 spells CSANPGGNTEAFF.

The chain couples TRBV20-1 to TRBJ2-1; TCRdb's assignment of TRBD1 cannot be checked, as there is no DNA. Germline lookup yields CDR1 DFQATT and CDR2 SNEGSKA (reference sequence). The CDR3 covers 13 residues. The CDR3 sequence: CSARDNRVDEQFF.

The chain joins TRBV6-2 or TRBV6-3 to TRBJ2-7; TCRdb lists TRBD1, though no DNA is available to test this call. The CDR3 has 14 amino acids. In germline, CDR1 is MNHEY, CDR2 SVGEGT. The CDR3 reads CASTPAAAMGEQYF.

This chain joins TRBV7-3 and TRBJ1-5; the D call from TCRdb, TRBD1, cannot be confirmed without DNA. Looked up from germline, CDR1 is SGHTA and CDR2 is FQGTGA. There are 13 residues in the CDR3. The CDR3 protein is CASSPGGGQPQHF. Combining the CDR3 with reference TRBV7-3 and TRBJ1-5 gives the whole variable domain GAGVSQTPSNKVTEKGKYVELRCDPISGHTALYWYRQSLGQGPEFLIYFQGTGAADDSGLPNDRFFAVRPEGSVSTLKIQRTERGDSAVYLCASSPGGGQPQHFGDGTRLSIL.